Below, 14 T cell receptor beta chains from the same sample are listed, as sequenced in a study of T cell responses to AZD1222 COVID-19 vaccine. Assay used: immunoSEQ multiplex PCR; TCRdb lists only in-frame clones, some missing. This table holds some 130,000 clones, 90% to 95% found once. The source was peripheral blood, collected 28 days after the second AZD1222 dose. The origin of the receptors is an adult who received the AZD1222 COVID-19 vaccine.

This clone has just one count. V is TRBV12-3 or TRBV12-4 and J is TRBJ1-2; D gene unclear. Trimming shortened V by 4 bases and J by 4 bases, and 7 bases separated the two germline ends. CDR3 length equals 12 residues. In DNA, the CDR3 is TGTGCCAGCAGTTCAGTCCCCTATGGCTACACCTTC. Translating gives CASSSVPYGYTF.

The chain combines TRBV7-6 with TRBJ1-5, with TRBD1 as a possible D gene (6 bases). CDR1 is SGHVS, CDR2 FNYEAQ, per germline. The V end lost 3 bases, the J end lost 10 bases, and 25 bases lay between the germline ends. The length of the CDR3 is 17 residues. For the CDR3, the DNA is TGTGCCAGCAGCTTGAGCAGGACAGCCGGGTCGATCAGCCCCCAGCATTTT. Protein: CASSLSRTAGSISPQHF.

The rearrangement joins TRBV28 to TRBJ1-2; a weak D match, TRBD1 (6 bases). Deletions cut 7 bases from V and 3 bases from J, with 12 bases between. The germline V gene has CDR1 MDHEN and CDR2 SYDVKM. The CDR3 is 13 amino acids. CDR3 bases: TGTGCCAGCACGAACAGGGTAGACTATGGCTACACCTTC. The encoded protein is CASTNRVDYGYTF.

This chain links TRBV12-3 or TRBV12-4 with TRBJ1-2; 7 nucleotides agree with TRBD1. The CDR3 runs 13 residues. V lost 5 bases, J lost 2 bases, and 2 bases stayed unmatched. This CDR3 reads CASSIQGNYGYTF. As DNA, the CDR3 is TGTGCCAGCAGTATACAGGGGAACTATGGCTACACCTTC.

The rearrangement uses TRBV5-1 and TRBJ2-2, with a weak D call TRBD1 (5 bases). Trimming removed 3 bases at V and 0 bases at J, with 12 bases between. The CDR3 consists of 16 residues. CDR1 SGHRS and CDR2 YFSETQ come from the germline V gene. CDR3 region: CASSSTVATNTGELFF. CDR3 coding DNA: TGCGCCAGCAGCTCGACAGTGGCAACGAACACCGGGGAGCTGTTTTTT.

Here the CDR3 DNA reads TGCGCCAGCAGCCGACTAGGAGAGACCCAGTACTTC. Encoded protein: CASSRLGETQYF. This chain connects TRBV5-1 to TRBJ2-5; D is possibly TRBD2 (6 bases). The V gene lost 4 bases and the J gene lost 4 bases, with 8 bases spanning the gap. Germline CDR1 reads SGHRS; CDR2 reads YFSETQ. The CDR3 is made up of 12 amino acids. Combining the CDR3 with reference TRBV5-1 and TRBJ2-5 gives the whole variable domain KAGVTQTPRYLIKTRGQQVTLSCSPISGHRSVSWYQQTPGQGLQFLFEYFSETQRNKGNFPGRFSGRQFSNSRSEMNVSTLELGDSALYLCASSRLGETQYFGPGTRLLVL.

The CDR3 loop reads CASGTRGGLNGYTF. CDR3 sequence (DNA): TGTGCCAGCGGTACAAGAGGGGGTCTAAATGGCTACACCTTC. J is TRBJ1-2 and V is TRBV6-5; weak D call: TRBD1 (6 bases). This CDR3 contains 14 residues. Trimming removed 8 bases from V and 6 bases from J, with 19 bases in between. Per germline, CDR1 MNHEY and CDR2 SVGAGI.

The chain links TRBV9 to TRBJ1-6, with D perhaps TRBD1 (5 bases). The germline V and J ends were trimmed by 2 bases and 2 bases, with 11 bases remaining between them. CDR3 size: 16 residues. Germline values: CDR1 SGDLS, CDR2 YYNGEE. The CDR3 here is CASSVQGLPYNSPLHF. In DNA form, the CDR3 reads TGTGCCAGCAGCGTCCAGGGTCTGCCCTATAATTCACCCCTCCACTTT.

CDR3 in amino acids: CASSLGTGAYEQYF. CDR3 DNA: TGTGCCAGCAGCTTAGGGACAGGGGCCTACGAGCAGTACTTC. The V gene is TRBV7-8, the J gene TRBJ2-7; 9 positions match TRBD1. The length of the CDR3 is 14 residues. J was trimmed by 2 bases and V by 1 base; bases with no gene match: 0. Germline assignment: CDR1 SGHVS and CDR2 FQNEAQ.

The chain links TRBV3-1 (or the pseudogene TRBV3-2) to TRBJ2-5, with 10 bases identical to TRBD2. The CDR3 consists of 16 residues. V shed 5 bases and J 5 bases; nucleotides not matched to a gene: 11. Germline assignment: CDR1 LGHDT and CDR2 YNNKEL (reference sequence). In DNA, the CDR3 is TGTGCCAGCAGCTCCCAGACTAGCGGGTCGTACGAGACCCAGTACTTC. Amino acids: CASSSQTSGSYETQYF.

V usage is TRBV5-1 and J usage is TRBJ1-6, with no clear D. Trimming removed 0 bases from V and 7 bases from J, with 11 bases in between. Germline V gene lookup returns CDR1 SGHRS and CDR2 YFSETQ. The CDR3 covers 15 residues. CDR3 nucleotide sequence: TGCGCCAGCAGCTTGGGATGGTCAGACAATTCACCCCTCCACTTT. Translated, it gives CASSLGWSDNSPLHF.

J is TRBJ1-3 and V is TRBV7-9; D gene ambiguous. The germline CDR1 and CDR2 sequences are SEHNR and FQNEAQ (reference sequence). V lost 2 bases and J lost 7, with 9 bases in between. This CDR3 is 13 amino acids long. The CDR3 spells CASSLSRGNTIYF. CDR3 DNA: TGTGCCAGCAGCTTAAGTCGTGGGAACACCATATATTTT.

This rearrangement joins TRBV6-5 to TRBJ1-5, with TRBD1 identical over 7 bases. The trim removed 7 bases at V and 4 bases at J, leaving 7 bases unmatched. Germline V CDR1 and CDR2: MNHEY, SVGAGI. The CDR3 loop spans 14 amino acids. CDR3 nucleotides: TGTGCCAGCATGCGTGGGACAGAAAATCAGCCCCAGCATTTT. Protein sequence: CASMRGTENQPQHF.

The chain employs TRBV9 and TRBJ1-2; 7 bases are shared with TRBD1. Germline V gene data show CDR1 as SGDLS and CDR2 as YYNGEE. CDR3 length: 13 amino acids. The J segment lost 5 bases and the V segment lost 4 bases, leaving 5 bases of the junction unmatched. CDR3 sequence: CASSKTGSYGYTF. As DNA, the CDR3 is TGTGCCAGCAGCAAGACAGGGTCGTATGGCTACACCTTC.